The clone carrying this T cell receptor (beta chain) was picked up one time. This sample is part of a study of blood T cell repertoires in COVID-19. Germline V CDR1 and CDR2: MGHRA, YSYEKL. The CDR3 totals 17 residues. Trimming at V came to 2 bases and at J to 2 bases, leaving 10 bases not matched to a gene. TCRdb's table, derived via immunoSEQ multiplex PCR, lists solely in-frame clones and lacks some. The data contain fewer than 150,000 clones, about 89% of them singletons. Material for sequencing was peripheral blood. The gene calls are TRBV4-1 and TRBJ1-2; TRBD1 matches at 8 bases. The receptor comes from a woman aged 70-85 years with acute or convalescent COVID-19. The CDR3 reads CASSQNPSSGGNYGYTF. The CDR3 region has the DNA TGCGCCAGCAGCCAAAATCCCTCTTCAGGGGGCAACTATGGCTACACCTTC.